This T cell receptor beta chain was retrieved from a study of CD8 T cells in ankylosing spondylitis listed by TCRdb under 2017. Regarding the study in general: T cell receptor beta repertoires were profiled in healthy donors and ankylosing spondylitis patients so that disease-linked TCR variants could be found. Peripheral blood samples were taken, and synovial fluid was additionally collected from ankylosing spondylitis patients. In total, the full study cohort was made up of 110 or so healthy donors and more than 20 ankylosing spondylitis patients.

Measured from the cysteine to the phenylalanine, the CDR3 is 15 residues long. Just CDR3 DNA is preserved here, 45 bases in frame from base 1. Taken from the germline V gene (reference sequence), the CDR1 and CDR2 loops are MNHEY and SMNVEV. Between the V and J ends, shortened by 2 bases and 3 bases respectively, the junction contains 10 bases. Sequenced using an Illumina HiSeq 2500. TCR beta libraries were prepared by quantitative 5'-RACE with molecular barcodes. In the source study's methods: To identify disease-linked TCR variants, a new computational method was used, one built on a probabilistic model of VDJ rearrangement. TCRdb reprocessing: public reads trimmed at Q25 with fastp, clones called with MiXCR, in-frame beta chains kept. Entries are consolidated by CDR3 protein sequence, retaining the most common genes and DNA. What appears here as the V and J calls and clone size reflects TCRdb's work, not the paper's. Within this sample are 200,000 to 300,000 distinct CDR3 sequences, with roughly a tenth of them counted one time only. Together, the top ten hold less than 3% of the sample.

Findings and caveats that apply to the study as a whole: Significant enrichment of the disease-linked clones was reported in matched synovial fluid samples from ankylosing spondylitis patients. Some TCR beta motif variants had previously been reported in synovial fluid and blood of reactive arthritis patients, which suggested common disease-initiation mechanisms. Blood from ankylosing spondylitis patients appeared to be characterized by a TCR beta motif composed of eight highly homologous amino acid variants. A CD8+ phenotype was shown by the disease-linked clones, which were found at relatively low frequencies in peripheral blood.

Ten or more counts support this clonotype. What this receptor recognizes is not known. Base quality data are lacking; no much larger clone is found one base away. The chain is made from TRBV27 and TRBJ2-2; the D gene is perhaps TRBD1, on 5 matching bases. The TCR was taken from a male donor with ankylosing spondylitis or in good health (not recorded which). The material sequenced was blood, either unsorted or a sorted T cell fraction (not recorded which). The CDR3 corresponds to CASSLVLGDTGELFF. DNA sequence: TGTGCCAGCAGTTTAGTCTTAGGGGACACCGGGGAGCTGTTTTTT.